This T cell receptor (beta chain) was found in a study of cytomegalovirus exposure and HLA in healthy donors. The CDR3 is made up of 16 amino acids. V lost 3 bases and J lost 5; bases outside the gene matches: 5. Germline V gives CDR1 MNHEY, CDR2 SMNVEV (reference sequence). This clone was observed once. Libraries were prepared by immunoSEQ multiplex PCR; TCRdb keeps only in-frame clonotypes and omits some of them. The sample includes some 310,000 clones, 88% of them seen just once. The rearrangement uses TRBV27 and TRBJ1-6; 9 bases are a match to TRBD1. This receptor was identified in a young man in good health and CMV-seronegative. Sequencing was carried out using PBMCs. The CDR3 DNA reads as TGTGCCAGCAGTTTTAGACAGGGGGGAAATAATTCACCCCTCCACTTT. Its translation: CASSFRQGGNNSPLHF.